This T cell receptor (beta chain) was profiled in a study of T-cell memory formation after mild COVID-19. Study overall: There were largely donor-specific TCR clusters.

It was 5'RACE with constant-segment primers that produced the TCR alpha and TCR beta cDNA libraries, which carried sample barcodes and UMIs. MiXCR, applied by TCRdb to the 5' RACE reads, yields one record per CDR3 protein. The sample has roughly 400,000 distinct CDR3 sequences; roughly 18% are singletons. General study points: Memory cells collected pre-infection included some clones that later responded, suggesting cross-reactive memory joined. For contracting clones, CD4+ ones sat mainly in CM and EM, CD8+ in EMRA.

Germline V gene data show CDR1 as MDHEN and CDR2 as SYDVKM. V was cut by 5 bases and J by 3 bases, with 11 bases left in between. The CDR3 covers 13 residues. For this clonotype: Its antigen remains unidentified.

The sequenced sample was PBMCs or a T cell subset sorted from them (not recorded which). The chain uses TRBV28 and TRBJ2-7; TRBD1 is a possible D gene (6 bases). The TCR sequence derives from a man younger than 35 who had mild COVID-19 (a few samples of this study predate the infection). Cell type and time point are not known. The CDR3, as DNA: TGTGCCAGCAGTCCCGGACAGTTCTACGAGCAGTACGTC. Protein product: CASSPGQFYEQYV.